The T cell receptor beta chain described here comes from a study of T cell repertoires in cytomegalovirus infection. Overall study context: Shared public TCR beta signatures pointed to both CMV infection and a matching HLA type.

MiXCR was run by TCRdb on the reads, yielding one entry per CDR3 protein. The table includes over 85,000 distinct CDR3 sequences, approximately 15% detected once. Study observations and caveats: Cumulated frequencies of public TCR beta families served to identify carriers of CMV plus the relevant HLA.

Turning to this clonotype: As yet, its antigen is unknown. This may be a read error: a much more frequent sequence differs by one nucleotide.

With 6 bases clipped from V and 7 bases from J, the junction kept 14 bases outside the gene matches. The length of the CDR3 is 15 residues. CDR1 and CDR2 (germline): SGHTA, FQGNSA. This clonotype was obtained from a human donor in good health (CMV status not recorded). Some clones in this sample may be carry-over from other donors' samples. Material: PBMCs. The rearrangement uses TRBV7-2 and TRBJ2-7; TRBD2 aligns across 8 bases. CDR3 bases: TGTACCAGCAGTTTTTACCTCGGGGGGGCGGTGGAGCAGTACTTC. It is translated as CTSSFYLGGAVEQYF. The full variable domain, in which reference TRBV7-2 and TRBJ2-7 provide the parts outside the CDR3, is GAGVSQSPSNKVTEKGKDVELRCDPISGHTALYWYRQSLGQGLEFLIYFQGNSAPDKSGLPSDRFSAERTGGSVSTLTIQRTQQEDSAVYLCTSSFYLGGAVEQYFGPGTRLTVT.